This T cell receptor beta chain derives from a study of blood T cell repertoires in COVID-19. Measured with immunoSEQ multiplex PCR; TCRdb has only the in-frame clones, and not every one. The data contain roughly 69,000 clones, around 89% of them singletons. Trimming left V 5 bases short and J 2 bases short, with 9 bases between. This CDR3 contains 13 residues. The chain joins TRBV12-3 or TRBV12-4 to TRBJ1-1, with D possibly matching TRBD1 (6 bases). The sequenced material came from peripheral blood. The clonotype originates from a man aged 50 to 59 with acute or convalescent COVID-19. This CDR3 reads CASSRQVNTEAFF. The CDR3 DNA reads TGTGCCAGCAGTCGACAGGTTAACACTGAAGCTTTCTTT.